The clone carrying this T cell receptor (beta chain) has a count of ten or more. Its antigen is unidentified. The sample comes from a study of T cells in Graves' hyperthyroidism and ophthalmopathy. General study points: The majority of expanded thyroid clonotypes above 0.001 also appeared in blood.

TCR beta CDR3 sequences were amplified from RNA transcripts. HTBI primers were used for first-round RT-PCR of the TCR CDR3. TCRdb used MiXCR to reprocess the multiplex PCR reads, holding one entry per CDR3 protein. The sample yields about 280,000 distinct CDR3 sequences, less than 30% seen once. This CDR3 has 21 amino acids. V shed 0 bases and J 5 bases; nucleotides not matched to a gene: 22. From germline, CDR1 is SGHRS and CDR2 YFSETQ. V is TRBV5-1 and J is TRBJ2-7, with 11 bases fitting TRBD2. The clonotype was recovered from a man in his forties with Graves' hyperthyroidism that later progressed to Graves' ophthalmopathy. The sequenced sample consisted of blood. The CDR3 nucleotides read TGCGCCAGCAGCTTGGACCCTTTTTATAGCGGGAGGGCCGTGAAACCTAACGAGCAGTACTTC. Its protein is CASSLDPFYSGRAVKPNEQYF. Filled out from reference TRBV5-1 and TRBJ2-7, the complete variable domain reads KAGVTQTPRYLIKTRGQQVTLSCSPISGHRSVSWYQQTPGQGLQFLFEYFSETQRNKGNFPGRFSGRQFSNSRSEMNVSTLELGDSALYLCASSLDPFYSGRAVKPNEQYFGPGTRLTVT.